A selection of T cell receptor beta chains follows, all from one sample in a study of graft-versus-host responses after intestinal transplantation. Clones were read by immunoSEQ multiplex PCR, and TCRdb kept only the in-frame ones, dropping some. Among tens of thousands of clones listed, around 93% were seen once. For these TCRs, the target antigens are not known. Material: unstimulated CD4+ T cells sorted from spleen or lymph node cells, obtained before transplant. These receptors all stem from a human donor who was the organ donor for an intestinal transplant. Both conserved end residues are part of each CDR3.

J gene	V gene	CDR3 protein
TRBJ1-2	TRBV4-2	CASSQTGNYGYTF
TRBJ2-2	TRBV27	CASSEPGRGRTGELFF
TRBJ1-2	TRBV5-6	CASSLLGRDYGYTF
TRBJ2-3	TRBV10-3	CAVSGGGGLDTQYF
TRBJ2-7	TRBV11-2	CASSFSEGRGEQYF
TRBJ1-6	TRBV6-5	CASSYSKVTNSPLHF
TRBJ2-1	TRBV5-1	CASRPGLPTLREQFF
TRBJ2-7	TRBV7-2	CASSPPALGYEQYF
TRBJ1-2	TRBV18	CASSQTQREEGYTF
TRBJ2-2	TRBV7-9	CASSRGTDDTGELFF
TRBJ1-1	TRBV19	CASSIDTENTEAFF
TRBJ2-7	TRBV5-8	CASSRDISNGYEQYF
TRBJ1-5	TRBV19	CASKGQGQYQPQHF
TRBJ2-3	TRBV9	CASSRNLHTSGGNTDTQYF
TRBJ1-1	TRBV13	CASSFRTENTEAFF
TRBJ2-5	TRBV7-8	CASSSQEAQYF
TRBJ1-5	TRBV16	CASSQGSRDQPQHF
TRBJ1-2	TRBV30	CAWNVGDPDPMDGYTF
TRBJ2-2	TRBV2	CASSDNGGELFF
TRBJ2-7	TRBV28	CASRSTGGRYEQYF
TRBJ1-4	TRBV5-4	CASSNRASNEKLFF
TRBJ2-2	TRBV5-4	CASSLKGGSNTGELFF
TRBJ1-2	TRBV6-1	CASSETPANYGYTF
TRBJ1-1	TRBV4-2	CASSQLWEDTEAFF
TRBJ1-5	TRBV4-1	CASSQDRAHQPQHF
TRBJ2-3	TRBV5-1	CASSLARGLFSPDTQYF
TRBJ2-7	TRBV9	CASSVDGDRTYEQYF
TRBJ2-3	TRBV4-3	CASSQEKQGRTDTQYF
TRBJ1-2	TRBV9	CASSNAGRGIPGYGYTF
TRBJ1-1	TRBV9	CASSVDQGLNTEAFF
TRBJ1-4	TRBV19	CASSIGKIAEKLFF
TRBJ1-3	TRBV7-9	CASGHAGEAGNTIYF
TRBJ2-1	TRBV19	CASSAWTSGGYGEQFF
TRBJ2-7	TRBV9	CASSARDGYEQYF
TRBJ2-1	TRBV5-4	CASSLVGTYNEQFF
TRBJ1-1	TRBV5-1	CASSLAGRDHSYAFF
TRBJ2-1	TRBV28	CASRPRDRFYNEQFF
TRBJ2-2	TRBV6-6	CASSYSGPGELFF
TRBJ2-1	TRBV2	CASSDGGVGNEQFF
TRBJ2-3	TRBV28	CASSSQFSGGTDTQYF
TRBJ1-3	TRBV4-1	CASSQVQGGNTIYF
TRBJ1-1	TRBV6-6	CASSYNTGGGSLSAFF
TRBJ2-7	TRBV6-5	CASSRVFAYEQYF
TRBJ2-7	TRBV12-5	CASGRPRQGTYEQYF
TRBJ1-1	TRBV7-3	CASSRQGTTEAFF
TRBJ2-3	TRBV5-1	CASSYATSGVGDTQYF
TRBJ2-1	TRBV4-2	CASSQVKGSGGRSYNEQFF
TRBJ1-1	TRBV11-3	CASSLDSDRGRLMNTEAFF
TRBJ1-2	TRBV19	CASSNGGRSSNYGYTF
TRBJ2-1	TRBV28	CASSRQVFDEQFF
TRBJ1-1	TRBV18	CASSPQWVSNTEAFF
TRBJ1-2	TRBV2	CASIKNYGYTF
TRBJ2-3	TRBV5-1	CASSYRAGETDTQYF
TRBJ1-1	TRBV9	CASSVGPGTEAFF
TRBJ2-7	TRBV4-3	CASSLRGGTLEQYF